Below, 21 T cell receptor beta chains from the same sample are listed, as sequenced in a study of T cell changes during pregnancy in multiple sclerosis. Repertoires were generated with immunoSEQ multiplex PCR, while TCRdb's copy carries only in-frame clones and drops some. The data show roughly 63,000 clones, 90% seen once. Sequenced material: peripheral blood, taken in the second trimester of pregnancy. The receptor source for this set is a female donor in good health, enrolled as a control in a pregnancy study.

This chain uses TRBV4-2 with TRBJ2-7; TRBD2 matches at 8 bases. V lost 1 base and J lost 3; bases outside the gene matches: 14. The CDR3 is made up of 18 amino acids. CDR1 LGHNA and CDR2 YNFKEQ come from the germline V gene. CDR3 loop: CASSQVMPTSGAYYEQYF. As DNA, the CDR3 is TGTGCCAGCAGCCAAGTTATGCCAACTAGCGGAGCATACTACGAGCAGTACTTC.

The V call is TRBV7-3, the J call TRBJ2-2; possibly TRBD2 for D (6 bases). Germline values: CDR1 SGHTA, CDR2 FQGTGA. There are 15 residues in the CDR3. V lost 6 bases and J 6 bases, leaving 17 bases between the germline ends. DNA of the CDR3: TGTGCCAGCAGGTCGACTAGGGGTCGCGCCGGGGAGCTGTTTTTT. This translates into CASRSTRGRAGELFF.

This rearrangement joins TRBV6-5 to TRBJ2-3, with TRBD2 identical over 7 bases. From germline, CDR1 is MNHEY and CDR2 SVGAGI. The CDR3 runs to 15 residues. After removal of 2 bases from V and 4 bases from J, the junction contained 6 bases not matched to a gene. The CDR3 loop is CASSYMRELADTQYF. As DNA, the CDR3 is TGTGCCAGCAGTTACATGCGGGAGTTAGCAGATACGCAGTATTTT.

V usage is TRBV18 and J usage is TRBJ1-1; D not resolved. CDR1 KGHSH and CDR2 LQKENI come from the germline V gene. This CDR3 contains 13 residues. V lost 2 bases to trimming and J lost 0 bases, with 4 bases between them. Here the CDR3 reads CASSPDLNTEAFF. The CDR3 bases are TGTGCCAGCTCACCAGACTTGAACACTGAAGCTTTCTTT. Variable domain in full (rest from reference TRBV18 and TRBJ1-1): NAGVMQNPRHLVRRRGQEARLRCSPMKGHSHVYWYRQLPEEGLKFMVYLQKENIIDESGMPKERFSAEFPKEGPSILRIQQVVRGDSAAYFCASSPDLNTEAFFGQGTRLTVV.

V and J are TRBV5-1 and TRBJ2-7; D is uncertain. Trimming took 6 bases from V and 2 from J, leaving 6 bases between them. Germline V gene lookup returns CDR1 SGHRS and CDR2 YFSETQ. The CDR3 length is 11 residues. CDR3 sequence: CASTDTYEQYF. For the CDR3, the DNA is TGCGCCAGCACCGACACCTACGAGCAGTACTTC. The full variable domain, rest sourced from reference TRBV5-1 and TRBJ2-7, is KAGVTQTPRYLIKTRGQQVTLSCSPISGHRSVSWYQQTPGQGLQFLFEYFSETQRNKGNFPGRFSGRQFSNSRSEMNVSTLELGDSALYLCASTDTYEQYFGPGTRLTVT.

The chain couples TRBV18 to TRBJ1-1; no clear D. The CDR3 is made up of 15 amino acids. Trimming pared 3 bases from V and 1 base from J, leaving 12 bases between. Germline lookup yields CDR1 KGHSH and CDR2 LQKENI. CDR3 coding DNA: TGTGCCAGCTCACCTGACCAGGTCGGGAACACTGAAGCTTTCTTT. The encoded protein is CASSPDQVGNTEAFF. The full variable domain, with the rest looked up from reference TRBV18 and TRBJ1-1, is NAGVMQNPRHLVRRRGQEARLRCSPMKGHSHVYWYRQLPEEGLKFMVYLQKENIIDESGMPKERFSAEFPKEGPSILRIQQVVRGDSAAYFCASSPDQVGNTEAFFGQGTRLTVV.

The chain is built from TRBV18 and TRBJ2-6, with 8 positions matching TRBD2. J gave up 2 bases and V 3 bases, and 3 bases lay outside the gene matches. This CDR3 contains 16 residues. The V gene's germline CDR1 is KGHSH and CDR2 LQKENI. The CDR3 DNA reads TGTGCCAGCTCACCCCGGGGGGGAACTGGGGCCAACGTCCTGACTTTC. Amino acids: CASSPRGGTGANVLTF.

This chain connects TRBV27 to TRBJ2-2; TRBD1 matches 9 bases. V shed 1 base, J shed 6 bases, and the junction held 12 bases outside the gene matches. Per the germline V gene, CDR1 is MNHEY and CDR2 is SMNVEV (reference sequence). This CDR3 contains 18 residues. This CDR3 reads CASSLFLLGQGRSGELFF. The CDR3 DNA reads TGTGCCAGCAGTTTATTCCTTCTGGGACAGGGTCGTTCCGGGGAGCTGTTTTTT.

V usage is TRBV4-1 and J usage is TRBJ2-3; D is possibly TRBD2 (6 bases). The germline V gene encodes CDR1 MGHRA and CDR2 YSYEKL. Trimming removed 1 base at V and 2 bases at J, with 19 bases between. This CDR3 spans 18 amino acids. CDR3 DNA sequence: TGCGCCAGCAGCCAAGGGACTACGTGGGAGGAAAACACAGATACGCAGTATTTT. It encodes CASSQGTTWEENTDTQYF.

The chain has TRBV27 and TRBJ1-2; 7 bases match TRBD1. V trimming: 3 bases; J trimming: 4 bases; junction bases outside the gene matches: 5. Germline assignment: CDR1 MNHEY and CDR2 SMNVEV (reference sequence). The CDR3 has 14 amino acids. The CDR3 DNA is TGTGCCAGCAGTTTGCGGACAGGCTCCTATGGCTACACCTTC. This translates into CASSLRTGSYGYTF.

In its sample, this clone was seen a few times. This chain joins TRBV6-4 and TRBJ1-5; D is uncertain. The germline V gene encodes CDR1 MRHNA and CDR2 SNTAGT. The CDR3 consists of 14 residues. Between the trimmed V and J ends, which lost 3 bases and 2 bases, there was a span of 8 bases. CDR3 amino acids: CASSEGQGNQPQHF. CDR3 sequence (DNA): TGTGCCAGCAGTGAAGGCCAGGGCAATCAGCCCCAGCATTTT.

The V and J genes are TRBV7-8 and TRBJ2-7; the D gene is possibly TRBD2 (6 bases). Trimming cost V 5 bases and J 2 bases, with 19 bases left between them. CDR3 length equals 16 residues. Germline loops: CDR1 SGHVS, CDR2 FQNEAQ. CDR3 residues: CASSPKRVAAAYEQYF. DNA of the CDR3: TGTGCCAGCAGCCCGAAGAGAGTAGCGGCCGCCTACGAGCAGTACTTC.

J is TRBJ1-5 and V is TRBV30; unclear D gene. The CDR3 length is 14 residues. V dropped 5 bases and J dropped 1 base, with 12 bases sitting between them. CDR1 is GTSNPN, CDR2 SVGIG, per germline (reference sequence). The CDR3 region is CAWAESWSNQPQHF. CDR3 nucleotides: TGTGCCTGGGCCGAAAGCTGGAGCAATCAGCCCCAGCATTTT. The entire variable domain, with the rest obtained from reference TRBV30 and TRBJ1-5, is as follows: SQTIHQWPATLVQPVGSPLSLECTVEGTSNPNLYWYRQAAGRGLQLLFYSVGIGQISSEVPQNLSASRPQDRQFILSSKKLLLSDSGFYLCAWAESWSNQPQHFGDGTRLSIL.

The rearrangement links TRBV29-1 to TRBJ1-1; D perhaps matches TRBD1 (6 bases). The V gene lost 6 bases and the J gene lost 2 bases, with 19 bases spanning the gap. CDR3 length: 15 amino acids. CDR1 and CDR2 from the germline V gene are SQVTM and ANQGSEA. CDR3 DNA sequence: TGCAGCGTCGCTGGCGAGGGACACCCTAACACTGAAGCTTTCTTT. It codes for CSVAGEGHPNTEAFF.

J is TRBJ2-7 and V is TRBV5-1, with a tentative D call TRBD2 (6 bases). CDR3 length: 22 amino acids. V lost 0 bases, J lost 5 bases, and 36 bases lay in between. CDR1 and CDR2 from the germline V gene are SGHRS and YFSETQ. This CDR3 reads CASSLEPGSLGVDPRGNDEQYF. Here the CDR3 DNA reads TGCGCCAGCAGCTTGGAGCCGGGTAGTTTGGGAGTGGACCCGCGGGGTAACGACGAGCAGTACTTC.

The rearrangement uses TRBV7-6 and TRBJ2-1; weak D call: TRBD2 (7 bases). CDR3 length: 20 residues. Between the trimmed V and J ends, which lost 7 bases and 0 bases, there was a span of 28 bases. The V gene's germline CDR1 is SGHVS and CDR2 FNYEAQ. CDR3 residues: CASNWLGGAHDSSSYNEQFF. Written as DNA, the CDR3 is TGTGCCAGCAACTGGTTAGGGGGGGCCCACGATTCGAGCTCCTACAATGAGCAGTTCTTC.

This chain connects TRBV4-1 to TRBJ1-1; the match to TRBD1 covers 8 bases. The CDR3 runs to 13 residues. Germline V gives CDR1 MGHRA, CDR2 YSYEKL. Germline trimming cut 3 bases from V and 6 bases from J; bases unmatched to any gene: 3. The CDR3 nucleotides read TGCGCCAGCAGCCACTTACAGGGGGCTGAAGCTTTCTTT. The encoded protein is CASSHLQGAEAFF.

V is TRBV28 and J is TRBJ2-2; 14 nucleotides agree with TRBD2. CDR3 length: 17 amino acids. V lost 5 bases, J lost 7 bases, and 9 bases stayed unmatched. Looked up from germline, CDR1 is MDHEN and CDR2 is SYDVKM. As DNA, the CDR3 is TGTGCCAGCAGTCAGGGACTAGCGGGAGAATTGGGCGGGGAGCTGTTTTTT. Translating gives CASSQGLAGELGGELFF. The full variable domain, in which reference TRBV28 and TRBJ2-2 provide the parts outside the CDR3, is DVKVTQSSRYLVKRTGEKVFLECVQDMDHENMFWYRQDPGLGLRLIYFSYDVKMKEKGDIPEGYSVSREKKERFSLILESASTNQTSMYLCASSQGLAGELGGELFFGEGSRLTVL.

This chain links TRBV5-1 with TRBJ1-2; D is perhaps TRBD1 (5 bases). V lost 3 bases and J 4 bases, leaving 16 bases between the germline ends. CDR3 length: 15 residues. The germline CDR1 and CDR2 sequences are SGHRS and YFSETQ. CDR3 sequence (DNA): TGCGCCAGCAGCTCGGACATACCCGGGTCCTATGGCTACACCTTC. Amino acids: CASSSDIPGSYGYTF. The full variable domain, in which reference TRBV5-1 and TRBJ1-2 provide the parts outside the CDR3, is KAGVTQTPRYLIKTRGQQVTLSCSPISGHRSVSWYQQTPGQGLQFLFEYFSETQRNKGNFPGRFSGRQFSNSRSEMNVSTLELGDSALYLCASSSDIPGSYGYTFGSGTRLTVV.

The chain uses TRBV18 and TRBJ1-3, with D hard to call. V was shortened by 2 bases and J by 0 bases, with 11 bases between the two germline ends. Germline-derived CDR1 and CDR2 are KGHSH and LQKENI. The CDR3 length is 16 residues. CDR3 in DNA: TGTGCCAGCTCACCAACCCCGGTGCCCTCTGGAAACACCATATATTTT. Its translation: CASSPTPVPSGNTIYF.

As DNA, the CDR3 is TGTGCCAGCAGCAACCAGCGGGACACTGAAGCTTTCTTT. Its protein product is CASSNQRDTEAFF. The chain has TRBV7-3 and TRBJ1-1; D not certain. Trimming took 5 bases from V and 3 from J, leaving 10 bases between them. Germline V lookup: CDR1 SGHTA, CDR2 FQGTGA. The CDR3 is made up of 13 amino acids.